The source of this T cell receptor beta chain is a study of shared clonotypes between healthy human individuals. Sequencing was performed with immunoSEQ multiplex PCR; in TCRdb, only in-frame clones are kept and a portion is missing. The sample consists of some 2,000,000 clones, about 94% of them appearing once. Trimming cost V 2 bases and J 6 bases, with 17 bases left between them. CDR1 SGHKS and CDR2 YYEKEE come from the germline V gene (reference sequence). This CDR3 has 15 residues. The CD4+ fraction was divided into a CD45RA+ naive subset and a CD45RA-negative memory subset. This clone came up once.

The clonotype comes from a man in his late teens or twenties in good health. The rearrangement joins TRBV5-5 to TRBJ1-2; a possible D gene is TRBD1 (5 bases). Sequenced material: naive CD4+ T cells sorted from blood. Subset in this sample: CD45RA+ positively selected. This CDR3 is CASSFQHGTVDGYTF. CDR3 DNA: TGTGCCAGCAGCTTTCAACACGGGACGGTGGATGGCTACACCTTC.